These 19 T cell receptor beta chains share one sample of origin, sequenced in a study of blood T cell repertoires in COVID-19. Data came from immunoSEQ multiplex PCR; TCRdb stores just in-frame clones and leaves some out. The sample lists 65,000 to 80,000 clones, approximately 80% occurring once. Specimen: peripheral blood. The source of these receptors is a man aged 45-65 years with acute or convalescent COVID-19.

This chain uses TRBV28 with TRBJ1-2; no reliable D call. Germline CDR1 reads MDHEN; CDR2 reads SYDVKM. The V gene lost 8 bases and the J gene lost 3 bases, with 7 bases spanning the gap. CDR3 size: 11 residues. The CDR3 here is CASGRDYGYTF. The CDR3 nucleotides are TGTGCCAGCGGGAGGGACTATGGCTACACCTTC.

J is TRBJ1-5 and V is TRBV30; 10 bases fit TRBD1. Trimming at V came to 3 bases and at J to 6 bases, leaving 8 bases not matched to a gene. Germline lookup yields CDR1 GTSNPN and CDR2 SVGIG (reference sequence). This CDR3 has 15 amino acids. CDR3: CAWSERDRGGQPQHF. The CDR3 DNA reads TGTGCCTGGAGCGAACGGGACAGGGGTGGTCAGCCCCAGCATTTT. The full variable domain, rest sourced from reference TRBV30 and TRBJ1-5, is SQTIHQWPATLVQPVGSPLSLECTVEGTSNPNLYWYRQAAGRGLQLLFYSVGIGQISSEVPQNLSASRPQDRQFILSSKKLLLSDSGFYLCAWSERDRGGQPQHFGDGTRLSIL.

The rearrangement links TRBV18 to TRBJ1-3; TRBD1 aligns across 7 bases. The germline CDR1 and CDR2 sequences are KGHSH and LQKENI. V dropped 5 bases and J dropped 0; count of bases not matched to a gene: 4. The CDR3 is 15 amino acids. The CDR3 reads CASSSGQRSGNTIYF. CDR3 coding DNA: TGTGCCAGCTCATCGGGACAGCGCTCTGGAAACACCATATATTTT.

CDR3 amino acids: CASSPRGLAEEEQYF. The CDR3 DNA reads TGTGCCAGCTCACCACGAGGGCTAGCGGAGGAGGAGCAGTACTTC. V is TRBV18 and J is TRBJ2-7, with TRBD2 identical over 7 bases. CDR3 length: 15 residues. After removal of 1 base from V and 7 bases from J, the junction contained 10 bases not matched to a gene. The germline V gene encodes CDR1 KGHSH and CDR2 LQKENI. Full variable domain (remainder filled in from reference TRBV18 and TRBJ2-7): NAGVMQNPRHLVRRRGQEARLRCSPMKGHSHVYWYRQLPEEGLKFMVYLQKENIIDESGMPKERFSAEFPKEGPSILRIQQVVRGDSAAYFCASSPRGLAEEEQYFGPGTRLTVT.

The chain employs TRBV5-4 and TRBJ2-7, with 9 positions matching TRBD1. Germline V gives CDR1 SGHNT, CDR2 YYREEE (reference sequence). This CDR3 has 15 residues. The J segment lost 2 bases and the V segment lost 3 bases, leaving 6 bases of the junction unmatched. The CDR3 DNA reads TGTGCCAGCAGCTCGACTCGGGACAGGGCCTACGAGCAGTACTTC. Translation: CASSSTRDRAYEQYF.

This clone was recorded a few times. V usage is TRBV19 and J usage is TRBJ1-2; D possibly corresponds to TRBD1 (6 bases). This CDR3 spans 17 amino acids. Germline CDR1 is LNHDA and CDR2 is SQIVND (reference sequence). V lost 5 bases and J lost 7, with 26 bases in between. CDR3 bases: TGTGCCAGTAGTCCTATCAGGGGATCCAAAGGGTTTGGTGGCTACACCTTC. As protein: CASSPIRGSKGFGGYTF. Based on the CDR3 plus reference TRBV19 and TRBJ1-2, the full variable domain is DGGITQSPKYLFRKEGQNVTLSCEQNLNHDAMYWYRQDPGQGLRLIYYSQIVNDFQKGDIAEGYSVSREKKESFPLTVTSAQKNPTAFYLCASSPIRGSKGFGGYTFGSGTRLTVV.

The V gene is TRBV29-1, the J gene TRBJ2-3; possible D gene TRBD2, 7 bases. CDR3 length: 16 amino acids. V lost 3 bases, J lost 5 bases, and 21 bases lay in between. The germline CDR1 and CDR2 sequences are SQVTM and ANQGSEA. The CDR3, as DNA: TGCAGCGTTGATGGGGTCCCGGGGGGCGGAAGAGATACGCAGTATTTT. Encoded protein: CSVDGVPGGGRDTQYF.

V gene TRBV19 combines with J gene TRBJ2-4; TRBD1 might be the D (6 bases). The germline gives CDR1 LNHDA, CDR2 SQIVND (reference sequence). The CDR3 runs to 14 residues. Trimming shortened V by 8 bases and J by 6 bases, and 17 bases separated the two germline ends. The CDR3 protein is CASRFGGSPNIQYF. In nucleotides, the CDR3 is TGTGCCAGTCGTTTTGGGGGCAGTCCAAACATTCAGTACTTC.

The DNA of the CDR3 is TGTGCCAGCAGCTTGGGACAGGGAGGTTCACCCCTCCACTTT. Translation: CASSLGQGGSPLHF. The V call is TRBV5-4, the J call TRBJ1-6; the match to TRBD1 covers 7 bases. From germline, CDR1 is SGHNT and CDR2 YYREEE (reference sequence). Trimming removed 0 bases from V and 9 bases from J; junction bases left unmatched: 3. The CDR3 sequence is 14 residues long.

This chain uses TRBV6-1 with TRBJ1-6; D not resolved. Germline loops: CDR1 MNHNS, CDR2 SASEGT. The CDR3 is made up of 18 amino acids. V lost 0 bases and J lost 10, with 22 bases in between. The CDR3 bases are TGTGCCAGCAGTGAAGCGGGCCCATATATGGGAGGTCGGTCACCCCTCCACTTT. Amino acids: CASSEAGPYMGGRSPLHF.

V usage is TRBV19 and J usage is TRBJ1-4; perhaps TRBD1 as D (5 bases). V was clipped by 10 bases and J by 7 bases, with 16 bases between them. Germline V gene data show CDR1 as LNHDA and CDR2 as SQIVND (reference sequence). This CDR3 region has 13 residues. The CDR3 DNA reads as TGTGCCACTACCCAGGGAACGGTTGAAAAACTGTTTTTT. This translates into CATTQGTVEKLFF.

This clone came up once. J is TRBJ1-5 and V is TRBV3-1 (or the pseudogene TRBV3-2); no clear D. V lost 4 bases, J lost 3 bases, and 7 bases lay in between. The germline CDR1 and CDR2 sequences are LGHDT and YNNKEL (reference sequence). The CDR3 sequence is 13 residues long. This chain's CDR3 is CASSRQINQPQHF. In nucleotides, the CDR3 is TGTGCCAGCAGCCGCCAGATCAATCAGCCCCAGCATTTT.

The chain links TRBV24-1 to TRBJ2-1, with TRBD2 matching over 9 bases. CDR1 and CDR2 from the germline V gene are KGHDR and SFDVKD. The V segment lost 4 bases and the J segment 8 bases; nucleotides outside the gene matches: 11. The CDR3 length is 16 residues. CDR3 amino acids: CATSDPGLAHRDEQFF. The CDR3 coding sequence is TGTGCCACCAGTGACCCGGGACTAGCACACCGCGATGAGCAGTTCTTC.

The rearrangement links TRBV24-1 to TRBJ1-2; TRBD1 might be the D (5 bases). This CDR3 is built from 14 residues. Between the trimmed V and J ends, which lost 0 bases and 2 bases, there was a span of 6 bases. CDR1 is KGHDR and CDR2 is SFDVKD in the germline V gene. The CDR3 region has the DNA TGTGCCACCAGTGATTTGGACAGAAACTATGGCTACACCTTC. It is translated as CATSDLDRNYGYTF.

This clone was recorded once. The V and J genes are TRBV15 and TRBJ2-7; TRBD2 might be the D (7 bases). V lost 4 bases and J 0 bases, leaving 16 bases between the germline ends. The CDR3 spans 16 residues. Germline lookup yields CDR1 LNHNV and CDR2 YYDKDF (reference sequence). CDR3 in amino acids: CATSTYGGQNSYEQYF. In nucleotides, the CDR3 is TGTGCCACCAGCACCTACGGGGGGCAGAACTCCTACGAGCAGTACTTC. Using reference TRBV15 and TRBJ2-7 for the parts outside the CDR3, the full variable domain is DAMVIQNPRYQVTQFGKPVTLSCSQTLNHNVMYWYQQKSSQAPKLLFHYYDKDFNNEADTPDNFQSRRPNTSFCFLDIRSPGLGDTAMYLCATSTYGGQNSYEQYFGPGTRLTVT.

This sequence joins TRBV27 and TRBJ2-7; no reliable D call. This CDR3 spans 14 amino acids. The V gene lost 6 bases and the J gene lost 10 bases, with 22 bases spanning the gap. Germline CDR1 is MNHEY and CDR2 is SMNVEV (reference sequence). The CDR3 here is CASSLVNSLNVQYF. In nucleotides, the CDR3 is TGTGCCAGCAGCCTCGTAAACTCCCTGAACGTCCAGTACTTC.

The V and J genes are TRBV11-3 and TRBJ2-7; D ambiguous. V was trimmed by 1 base and J by 5 bases, leaving 15 bases between them. Germline CDR1 is SGHNT and CDR2 is YENEEA. This CDR3 contains 15 residues. CDR3 in DNA: TGTGCCAGCAGCTTAGGCGGTCAACGAGGAAACGAGCAGTACTTC. Protein product: CASSLGGQRGNEQYF.

This chain uses TRBV13 with TRBJ2-3; TRBD2 agrees at 12 bases. Per germline, CDR1 PRHDT and CDR2 FYEKMQ (reference sequence). CDR3 length equals 16 residues. V lost 5 bases, J lost 2 bases, and 5 bases stayed unmatched. The CDR3 DNA reads TGTGCCAGCAGCATCGGACTAGCGGGGACCACAGATACGCAGTATTTT. It specifies CASSIGLAGTTDTQYF. The full variable domain, completed using reference TRBV13 and TRBJ2-3, is AAGVIQSPRHLIKEKRETATLKCYPIPRHDTVYWYQQGPGQDPQFLISFYEKMQSDKGSIPDRFSAQQFSDYHSELNMSSLELGDSALYFCASSIGLAGTTDTQYFGPGTRLTVL.

This rearrangement joins TRBV7-8 to TRBJ1-1; D ambiguous. This CDR3 has 14 residues. Deletions cut 2 bases from V and 1 base from J, with 8 bases between. Germline-derived CDR1 and CDR2 are SGHVS and FQNEAQ. The CDR3 loop is CASSLIGGNTEAFF. The CDR3 bases are TGTGCCAGCAGCTTAATAGGAGGGAACACTGAAGCTTTCTTT.